The clone carrying this T cell receptor (beta chain) appeared a single time. The target antigen is unknown. A much larger clone lies one base from this, so it may be a read error. Trimming shortened V by 5 bases and J by 6 bases, and 12 bases separated the two germline ends. The CDR3 extends over 13 amino acids. CDR1 and CDR2 (germline): MNHEY, SMNVEV (reference sequence). Time point specified: patch test 3, about 24 weeks after DPC sensitization. This sample's treatment: therapeutic diphenylcyclopropenone sensitization with weekly scalp DPC. Blood draws came first, before each patch test. TCRdb re-called the RACE reads with MiXCR, one entry per CDR3 protein. Of roughly 64,000 distinct CDR3 sequences in the sample, about 11% are singletons; the top ten hold about 2%. These data belong to a study of human T cells and chemical hapten exposure. Study-wide results and limits: TCRs above 1 in 1000 frequency did not change with DPC sensitization.

This sequence joins TRBV27 and TRBJ2-3; no definite D call. The TCR sequence derives from a woman between 25 and 40 years old with alopecia areata. Some clones in this sample may be carry-over from other donors' samples. Sample: whole blood, taken in connection with sensitization to the hapten diphenylcyclopropenone (DPC). CDR3 region: CASSTSRRDTQYF. The CDR3, as DNA: TGTGCCAGCAGTACATCGCGACGGGATACGCAGTATTTT.